The 13 T cell receptor beta chains listed next were all sequenced from one sample in a study of blood T cell repertoires in COVID-19. Sequencing used immunoSEQ multiplex PCR; TCRdb keeps in-frame clones, though not all of them. The repertoire holds some 70,000 clones, 70% to 85% seen once, with approximately 6.6% in the top ten. Sample: peripheral blood. These receptors originate from a man between 60 and 70 years old with acute or convalescent COVID-19.

This clone has more than one count but fewer than ten. This sequence joins TRBV18 and TRBJ1-6; D is possibly TRBD1 (5 bases). Per the germline V gene, CDR1 is KGHSH and CDR2 is LQKENI. The CDR3 has 15 residues. V was cut by 3 bases and J by 8 bases, with 14 bases left in between. The CDR3 DNA reads as TGTGCCAGCTCACCTGGGCTAGCGGGGGATTCACCCCTCCACTTT. The encoded protein is CASSPGLAGDSPLHF. The entire variable domain, with the rest obtained from reference TRBV18 and TRBJ1-6, is as follows: NAGVMQNPRHLVRRRGQEARLRCSPMKGHSHVYWYRQLPEEGLKFMVYLQKENIIDESGMPKERFSAEFPKEGPSILRIQQVVRGDSAAYFCASSPGLAGDSPLHFGNGTRLTVT.

This CDR3 is CASSQNLGLAGNEQFF. DNA of the CDR3: TGTGCCAGCAGCCAAAACCTCGGACTAGCGGGCAATGAGCAGTTCTTC. The genes are TRBV4-2 and TRBJ2-1; 11 nucleotides match TRBD2. The CDR3 is 16 amino acids. V lost 2 bases to trimming and J lost 6 bases; unmatched junction nucleotides: 6. Looked up from germline, CDR1 is LGHNA and CDR2 is YNFKEQ.

The chain has TRBV7-2 and TRBJ2-3; TRBD2 agrees at 13 bases. The length of the CDR3 is 16 residues. Germline V CDR1 and CDR2: SGHTA, FQGNSA. V trimming: 4 bases; J trimming: 8 bases; junction bases outside the gene matches: 9. The CDR3 DNA is TGTGCCAGCAGCTCGCCGGGACTAGCGGGGCATCGTACGCAGTATTTT. It translates to CASSSPGLAGHRTQYF.

In its sample, this clone was seen a few times. The rearrangement uses TRBV4-3 and TRBJ2-2, with 9 bases identical to TRBD2. Per the germline V gene, CDR1 is LGHNA and CDR2 is YSLEER. The trim removed 2 bases at V and 4 bases at J, leaving 8 bases unmatched. The CDR3 runs to 17 residues. The CDR3 DNA reads as TGCGCCAGCAGCCAACTATTAGCGGGGGCCACCACCGGGGAGCTGTTTTTT. This encodes CASSQLLAGATTGELFF.

This chain connects TRBV4-1 to TRBJ2-7; unclear D gene. The V end lost 0 bases, the J end lost 4 bases, and 10 bases lay between the germline ends. CDR3 length equals 14 residues. Germline V gene lookup returns CDR1 MGHRA and CDR2 YSYEKL. CDR3 region: CASSQEGDTYEQYF. In DNA, the CDR3 is TGCGCCAGCAGCCAAGAGGGTGACACTTACGAGCAGTACTTC.

The V call is TRBV6-2 or TRBV6-3, the J call TRBJ1-1; the D is unclear. Germline loops: CDR1 MNHEY, CDR2 SVGEGT. The CDR3 sequence is 13 residues long. V was pared by 0 bases and J by 4 bases, with 6 bases between. DNA for the CDR3: TGTGCCAGCAGTTACTCCTCCTTCACTGAAGCTTTCTTT. This encodes CASSYSSFTEAFF.

The chain is built from TRBV10-3 and TRBJ1-5; D gene unclear. The CDR3 contains 16 residues. CDR1 and CDR2 from the germline V gene are ENHRY and SYGVKD. Trimming pared 3 bases from V and 0 bases from J, leaving 12 bases between. This CDR3 reads CAISERGGSSNQPQHF. CDR3 DNA: TGTGCCATCAGTGAACGGGGTGGCAGTAGCAATCAGCCCCAGCATTTT.

V and J are TRBV9 and TRBJ1-2; D is ambiguous. The CDR3 length is 15 residues. Trimming took 0 bases from V and 4 from J, leaving 13 bases between them. Germline V gene data show CDR1 as SGDLS and CDR2 as YYNGEE. CDR3 nucleotide sequence: TGTGCCAGCAGCGTAGACTGGAGCCCACGCTATGGCTACACCTTC. As protein: CASSVDWSPRYGYTF.

This rearrangement joins TRBV9 to TRBJ1-2; D not certain. Per the germline V gene, CDR1 is SGDLS and CDR2 is YYNGEE. Trimming stripped 0 bases from V and 8 bases from J, with 11 bases between. CDR3 length equals 13 residues. The CDR3 spells CASSVGQREGYTF. The CDR3, as DNA: TGTGCCAGCAGCGTAGGGCAGAGGGAAGGCTACACCTTC.

The chain uses TRBV9 and TRBJ2-1; 10 bases are shared with TRBD2. This CDR3 contains 16 residues. With V trimmed by 3 bases and J by 7 bases, 10 bases remained unmatched. Germline values: CDR1 SGDLS, CDR2 YYNGEE. The CDR3 sequence: CASSAGPSGGVNEQFF. In DNA, the CDR3 is TGTGCCAGCAGCGCGGGACCAAGCGGGGGGGTTAATGAGCAGTTCTTC.

In DNA form, the CDR3 reads TGTGCCAGCAGTACAGGGTTGATCACTGAAGCTTTCTTT. It codes for CASSTGLITEAFF. V is TRBV6-2 or TRBV6-3 and J is TRBJ1-1; possible D gene TRBD1, 6 bases. The CDR3 consists of 13 residues. Germline values: CDR1 MNHEY, CDR2 SVGEGT. Trimming left V 5 bases short and J 4 bases short, with 11 bases between.

The chain joins TRBV27 to TRBJ1-1, with D possibly being TRBD1 (5 bases). Trimming removed 5 bases from V and 1 base from J, with 17 bases in between. Per the germline V gene, CDR1 is MNHEY and CDR2 is SMNVEV (reference sequence). This CDR3 is 16 amino acids long. The CDR3 sequence is CASSQRQYPKNTEAFF. CDR3 nucleotides: TGTGCCAGCAGTCAAAGACAGTACCCTAAGAACACTGAAGCTTTCTTT.

This clone was seen more than once but under ten times. The chain carries TRBV11-2 and TRBJ2-2; weak D call: TRBD1 (5 bases). This CDR3 comprises 17 residues. V lost 5 bases, J lost 2 bases, and 18 bases lay in between. CDR1 SGHAT and CDR2 FQNNGV come from the germline V gene. CDR3 in amino acids: CASSPFGRGTNTGELFF. CDR3 coding DNA: TGTGCCAGCAGCCCCTTCGGAAGGGGAACTAACACCGGGGAGCTGTTTTTT.